The 14 T cell receptor beta chains below all came from one sample that was sequenced in a study of blood T cell repertoires in COVID-19. Produced via immunoSEQ multiplex PCR; TCRdb's table is partial and in-frame only. There are approximately 82,000 clones in the sample; around 83% occur only once, and 15% to 20% lies in the top ten. The sequenced sample was peripheral blood. The receptors shown here come from a woman in her sixties or seventies with acute or convalescent COVID-19.

This chain links TRBV28 with TRBJ1-1, with TRBD1 as a possible D gene (6 bases). V lost 5 bases to trimming and J lost 7 bases, with 11 bases between them. Germline CDR1 is MDHEN and CDR2 is SYDVKM. This CDR3 has 12 residues. The CDR3 loop is CASSLETGEAFF. CDR3 coding DNA: TGTGCCAGCAGTCTCGAGACAGGTGAAGCTTTCTTT. The entire variable domain, with the rest obtained from reference TRBV28 and TRBJ1-1, is as follows: DVKVTQSSRYLVKRTGEKVFLECVQDMDHENMFWYRQDPGLGLRLIYFSYDVKMKEKGDIPEGYSVSREKKERFSLILESASTNQTSMYLCASSLETGEAFFGQGTRLTVV.

J is TRBJ2-5 and V is TRBV6-5; 7 bases agree with TRBD1. With V trimmed by 0 bases and J by 3 bases, 1 base remained unmatched. CDR3 size: 14 residues. The germline V gene encodes CDR1 MNHEY and CDR2 SVGAGI. In nucleotides, the CDR3 is TGTGCCAGCAGTTACTCCGGGACAGAAGAGACCCAGTACTTC. The encoded protein is CASSYSGTEETQYF.

This clone was detected once. This chain joins TRBV5-4 and TRBJ1-4; D may be TRBD1 (5 bases). The germline V and J ends were trimmed by 0 bases and 13 bases, with 13 bases remaining between them. CDR3 size: 13 residues. Germline CDR1 and CDR2: SGHNT and YYREEE (reference sequence). The CDR3 region is CASSLVGGGVLFF. CDR3 coding DNA: TGTGCCAGCAGCTTGGTTGGGGGGGGAGTACTGTTTTTT.

The rearrangement joins TRBV11-1 to TRBJ2-2, with a weak D call TRBD2 (6 bases). V lost 5 bases and J 0 bases, leaving 13 bases between the germline ends. CDR3 length equals 16 residues. Germline loops: CDR1 SGHAT, CDR2 FQDESV (reference sequence). The DNA for the CDR3 is TGTGCCAGCAGCCTGCTGCGGGGTTCGAACACCGGGGAGCTGTTTTTT. This codes for CASSLLRGSNTGELFF. The entire variable domain, with the rest obtained from reference TRBV11-1 and TRBJ2-2, is as follows: EAEVAQSPRYKITEKSQAVAFWCDPISGHATLYWYRQILGQGPELLVQFQDESVVDDSQLPKDRFSAERLKGVDSTLKIQPAELGDSAMYLCASSLLRGSNTGELFFGEGSRLTVL.

The gene calls are TRBV5-1 and TRBJ1-2; the match to TRBD1 covers 7 bases. V shed 4 bases and J 2 bases; nucleotides not matched to a gene: 8. The CDR3 sequence is 15 residues long. Germline CDR1 reads SGHRS; CDR2 reads YFSETQ. The CDR3 nucleotides are TGCGCCAGCAGCCGGGGTGCAGGGGGGAACTATGGCTACACCTTC. This sequence encodes CASSRGAGGNYGYTF.

The count of this clone is one. CDR3 DNA: TGTGCCAGCAGCTTGGGGGGCCTTAAGGATTCACCCCTCCACTTT. It translates to CASSLGGLKDSPLHF. J is TRBJ1-6 and V is TRBV5-5; D might be TRBD1 (5 bases). V lost 0 bases and J 8 bases, leaving 12 bases between the germline ends. Germline loops: CDR1 SGHKS, CDR2 YYEKEE (reference sequence). The CDR3 has 15 residues.

The V call is TRBV6-5, the J call TRBJ2-7; 8 bases align to TRBD1. The CDR3 consists of 15 residues. V shed 6 bases, J shed 7 bases, and the junction held 14 bases outside the gene matches. CDR1 is MNHEY and CDR2 is SVGAGI in the germline V gene. The CDR3 bases are TGTGCCAGCAGACCCCTCGGACAGGGAAGAGGGGAGCAGTACTTC. It codes for CASRPLGQGRGEQYF.

The sample holds one count of this clone. This sequence joins TRBV2 and TRBJ1-5; the D is unclear. CDR1 is SNHLY and CDR2 is FYNNEI in the germline V gene. Trimming left V 2 bases short and J 4 bases short, with 12 bases between. There are 15 residues in the CDR3. The CDR3 coding sequence is TGTGCCAGCAGTGAAAACGGTCCGGGGAATCAGCCCCAGCATTTT. Its translation: CASSENGPGNQPQHF.

This chain connects TRBV10-3 to TRBJ2-6; 9 bases map to TRBD1. Trimming cost V 7 bases and J 1 base; bases outside gene matches: 8. The CDR3 runs 17 residues. Germline CDR1 reads ENHRY; CDR2 reads SYGVKD. CDR3 protein: CAITPTGGESGANVLTF. CDR3 sequence (DNA): TGTGCCATCACCCCGACAGGGGGGGAATCTGGGGCCAACGTCCTGACTTTC.

The rearrangement joins TRBV24-1 to TRBJ2-1; no clear D gene. V was trimmed by 4 bases and J by 4 bases, leaving 13 bases between them. CDR3 length: 15 residues. Germline V gene lookup returns CDR1 KGHDR and CDR2 SFDVKD. Written as DNA, the CDR3 is TGTGCCACCAGTGAGCTTGGGCCAGGATACAATGAGCAGTTCTTC. Translated, it gives CATSELGPGYNEQFF.

The V call is TRBV19, the J call TRBJ2-7; TRBD1 aligns across 9 bases. CDR3 length: 13 amino acids. The germline V gene has CDR1 LNHDA and CDR2 SQIVND (reference sequence). J was trimmed by 3 bases and V by 10 bases; bases with no gene match: 7. In DNA, the CDR3 is TGTGCCACTGACAGGGGGGAAGGCTACGAGCAGTACTTC. It translates to CATDRGEGYEQYF.

The chain is built from TRBV6-6 and TRBJ1-4, with D possibly TRBD1 on 6 matching bases. CDR3 length: 15 amino acids. The V gene's germline CDR1 is MNHNY and CDR2 SVGAGI (reference sequence). V was trimmed by 2 bases and J by 2 bases, leaving 9 bases between them. The CDR3, as DNA: TGTGCCAGCAGTTACCCACAGGGTACTAATGAAAAACTGTTTTTT. As protein: CASSYPQGTNEKLFF.

DNA of the CDR3: TGTGCCAGCAGCCCCGGACAGGGGGGGGTTTGGAACACTGAAGCTTTCTTT. It is translated as CASSPGQGGVWNTEAFF. The rearrangement uses TRBV28 and TRBJ1-1, with 10 bases aligning to TRBD1. CDR3 length: 17 residues. V was pared by 6 bases and J by 1 base, with 11 bases of the junction left unmatched. CDR1 and CDR2 from the germline V gene are MDHEN and SYDVKM. The entire variable domain, with the rest obtained from reference TRBV28 and TRBJ1-1, is as follows: DVKVTQSSRYLVKRTGEKVFLECVQDMDHENMFWYRQDPGLGLRLIYFSYDVKMKEKGDIPEGYSVSREKKERFSLILESASTNQTSMYLCASSPGQGGVWNTEAFFGQGTRLTVV.

The rearrangement joins TRBV5-1 to TRBJ1-1; 8 nucleotides agree with TRBD1. This CDR3 is 15 amino acids long. With V trimmed by 3 bases and J by 1 base, 5 bases remained unmatched. CDR1 is SGHRS and CDR2 is YFSETQ in the germline V gene. The CDR3, as DNA: TGCGCCAGCAGCTCCGCCGGGACAGGGAACACTGAAGCTTTCTTT. Translating gives CASSSAGTGNTEAFF.